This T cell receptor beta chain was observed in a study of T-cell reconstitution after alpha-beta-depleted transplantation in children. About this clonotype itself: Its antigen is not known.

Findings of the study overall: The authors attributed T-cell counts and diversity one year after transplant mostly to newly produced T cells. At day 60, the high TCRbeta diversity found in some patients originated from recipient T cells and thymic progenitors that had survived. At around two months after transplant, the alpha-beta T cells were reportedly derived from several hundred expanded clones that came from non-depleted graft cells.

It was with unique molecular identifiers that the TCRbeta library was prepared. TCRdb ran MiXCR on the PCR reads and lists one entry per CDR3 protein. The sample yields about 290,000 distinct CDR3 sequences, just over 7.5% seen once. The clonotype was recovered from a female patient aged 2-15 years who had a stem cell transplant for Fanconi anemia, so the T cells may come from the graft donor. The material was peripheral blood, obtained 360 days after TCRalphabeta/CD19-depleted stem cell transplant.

The DNA for the CDR3 is TGTGCCAGCAGTGCCGAGGGTGAGGTTACAGATACGCAGTATTTT. It encodes CASSAEGEVTDTQYF. The chain uses TRBV27 and TRBJ2-3; possibly TRBD2 for D (5 bases). The V and J ends lost 5 bases and 3 bases respectively, with 15 bases between them. CDR1 MNHEY and CDR2 SMNVEV come from the germline V gene (reference sequence). This CDR3 is 15 amino acids long.